The clone carrying this T cell receptor (beta chain) was seen a few times. The antigen remains unidentified. This CDR3 spans 15 amino acids. V was cut by 5 bases and J by 0 bases, with 10 bases left in between. The V gene's germline CDR1 is SGHTA and CDR2 FQGTGA. This record belongs to a study of T cell repertoires in cytomegalovirus infection. Study-wide background: CMV epitopes that were recently identified and HLA-C-restricted were used alongside well-studied HLA-B-restricted ones. Matching HLA type and CMV infection were both indicated by public TCR beta signatures.

Overall study results and limits: Dominating the ex vivo response were TCR beta clonotypes that were CMV-specific and HLA-C-restricted. People with CMV and the relevant HLA were identified by cumulative public TCR beta family frequency.

TCRdb re-analysed the reads in MiXCR, keeping a single row per CDR3 protein. The sample contains around 300,000 distinct CDR3 sequences, roughly 25% of which appear only once. This TCR came from a human donor in good health (CMV status not recorded). Some clones in this sample may be carry-over from other donors' samples. The chain couples TRBV7-3 to TRBJ2-2; perhaps TRBD2 as D (5 bases). The specimen was cultured PBMCs, collected from culture after CMV antigen stimulation. The CDR3 region is CASSPGESNTGELFF. The DNA of the CDR3 is TGTGCCAGCAGCCCCGGGGAGTCGAACACCGGGGAGCTGTTTTTT.